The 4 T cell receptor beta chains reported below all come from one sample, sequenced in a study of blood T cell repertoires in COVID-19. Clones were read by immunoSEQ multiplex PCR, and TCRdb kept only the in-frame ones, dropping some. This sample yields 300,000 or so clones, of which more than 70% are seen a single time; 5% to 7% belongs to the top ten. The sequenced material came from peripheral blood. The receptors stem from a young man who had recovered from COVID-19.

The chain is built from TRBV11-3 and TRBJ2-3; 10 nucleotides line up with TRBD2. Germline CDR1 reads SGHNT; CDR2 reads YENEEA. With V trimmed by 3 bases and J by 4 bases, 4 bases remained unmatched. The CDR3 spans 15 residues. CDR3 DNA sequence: TGTGCCAGCAGCTTTACTAGCGGGGTGGCAGATACGCAGTATTTT. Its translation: CASSFTSGVADTQYF.

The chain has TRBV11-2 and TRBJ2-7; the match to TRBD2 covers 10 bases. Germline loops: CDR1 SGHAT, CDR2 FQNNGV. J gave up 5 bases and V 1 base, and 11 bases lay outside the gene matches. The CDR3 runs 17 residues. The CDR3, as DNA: TGTGCCAGCAGCTTAGGGGTGTCTAGCGGGGGTCAGAACGAGCAGTACTTC. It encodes CASSLGVSSGGQNEQYF. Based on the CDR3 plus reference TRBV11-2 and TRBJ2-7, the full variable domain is EAGVAQSPRYKIIEKRQSVAFWCNPISGHATLYWYQQILGQGPKLLIQFQNNGVVDDSQLPKDRFSAERLKGVDSTLKIQPAKLEDSAVYLCASSLGVSSGGQNEQYFGPGTRLTVT.

Written as DNA, the CDR3 is TGTGCCAGCAGCCCCCTAGGGGCAGGGGAGACAGATACGCAGTATTTT. Encoded protein: CASSPLGAGETDTQYF. The chain recombines TRBV5-4 with TRBJ2-3, with D maybe TRBD1 (6 bases). In germline, CDR1 is SGHNT, CDR2 YYREEE (reference sequence). The germline V and J ends were trimmed by 4 bases and 3 bases, with 18 bases remaining between them. The CDR3 sequence is 16 residues long.

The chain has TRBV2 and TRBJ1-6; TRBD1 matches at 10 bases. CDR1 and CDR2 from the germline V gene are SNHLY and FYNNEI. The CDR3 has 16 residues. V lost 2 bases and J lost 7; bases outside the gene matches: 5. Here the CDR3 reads CASSEMGQGTNSPLHF. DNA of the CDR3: TGTGCCAGCAGTGAAATGGGACAGGGGACCAATTCACCCCTCCACTTT.